Shown below are 7 T cell receptor beta chains from a single sample sequenced in a study of T-cell reconstitution after alpha-beta-depleted transplantation in children. Using unique molecular identifiers, the investigators prepared the TCRbeta library. TCRdb itself ran the PCR reads through MiXCR, one entry per CDR3 protein. The table lists over 85,000 distinct CDR3 sequences, less than 6% of them singletons, with about 6% in the top ten. Here the sequenced sample was PBMCs, mostly from graft donor cells, taken 60 days after TCRalphabeta/CD19-depleted stem cell transplant. These receptors all stem from a female patient aged 2 to 10 who had a stem cell transplant for Fanconi anemia, so the T cells may come from the graft donor.

Concerning this clonotype: An end of the junction does not agree with germline; a read error may underlie this. The V gene is TRBV29-1, the J gene TRBJ2-2; possible D gene TRBD2, 5 bases. CDR1 and CDR2 (germline): SQVTM, ANQGSEA. The CDR3 sequence is 13 residues long. This chain's CDR3 is CSDEIIGAGELFF. CDR3 nucleotide sequence: TGCAGCGATGAAATCATCGGGGCCGGGGAGCTGTTTTTT.

This clonotype was seen repeatedly, ten times or more. J is TRBJ2-3 and V is TRBV7-2, with TRBD2 as a possible D gene (6 bases). V was cut by 6 bases and J by 1 base, with 8 bases left in between. The CDR3 spans 13 residues. The germline CDR1 and CDR2 sequences are SGHTA and FQGNSA. The CDR3 is CASRQRGTDTQYF. CDR3 coding DNA: TGTGCCAGCAGACAGCGGGGCACAGATACGCAGTATTTT.

This clonotype was recorded many times. The chain couples TRBV28 to TRBJ2-5, with 7 bases matching TRBD1. This CDR3 comprises 16 residues. Trimming cost V 6 bases and J 2 bases; bases outside gene matches: 12. CDR1 MDHEN and CDR2 SYDVKM come from the germline V gene. The DNA for the CDR3 is TGTGCCAGCAGCGGAGACGGGACAGTCCCTCAAGAGACCCAGTACTTC. Encoded protein: CASSGDGTVPQETQYF.

This clonotype was observed a few times. This chain connects TRBV12-3 or TRBV12-4 to TRBJ2-1; 7 bases align to TRBD1. Trimming removed 6 bases from V and 1 base from J; junction bases left unmatched: 6. This CDR3 is 15 amino acids long. The CDR3: CASSLQGKSYNEQFF. The CDR3 coding sequence is TGTGCCAGCAGCCTACAGGGGAAATCCTACAATGAGCAGTTCTTC.

This clonotype has a handful of counts. The chain combines TRBV2 with TRBJ1-2; D is perhaps TRBD1 (5 bases). CDR3 length: 14 amino acids. The V and J ends lost 3 bases and 2 bases respectively, with 10 bases between them. Per the germline V gene, CDR1 is SNHLY and CDR2 is FYNNEI. CDR3 residues: CASSEAGRNYGYTF. The CDR3 DNA follows: TGTGCCAGCAGTGAGGCAGGGAGAAACTATGGCTACACCTTC.

In its sample, this clonotype was seen many times. The chain links TRBV12-3 or TRBV12-4 to TRBJ2-3; D may be TRBD2 (5 bases). CDR3 length: 12 amino acids. Trimming removed 5 bases at V and 10 bases at J, with 13 bases between. CDR3 DNA: TGTGCCAGCAGTGCCCGGAGGCCTTCGCAGTATTTT. Its protein product is CASSARRPSQYF.

This clonotype was seen many times. The chain links TRBV28 to TRBJ1-5; D not certain. The V gene's germline CDR1 is MDHEN and CDR2 SYDVKM. The V and J ends lost 2 bases and 4 bases respectively, with 3 bases between them. The CDR3 is 12 residues long. In DNA, the CDR3 is TGTGCCAGCAGTTTACTAAATCAGCCCCAGCATTTT. As protein: CASSLLNQPQHF.